This T cell receptor (beta chain) was profiled in a study of cytomegalovirus exposure and HLA in healthy donors. Study-level background: Among the roughly 380 donors who were genotyped, 70% to 90% fell in the genetic ancestry cluster that is associated with self-reported Caucasian donors.

A multiplex PCR was run with 60 Vbeta primers and 13 Jbeta primers. Generated by immunoSEQ multiplex PCR, the TCRdb table keeps only in-frame clones and is missing some. Of 150,000 to 200,000 clones in the sample, 70% to 90% were seen once. Study-wide findings and caveats: Earlier results showed most TCR beta V segments being productive about 87% or about 30% of the time. Later genetic work tied a missense DCLRE1C variant to beta-chain V and J trimming. One later analysis reportedly identified an Asian-associated ancestry cluster that showed fewer N-insertions than the roughly 600-donor mean.

With V trimmed by 5 bases and J by 7 bases, 1 base remained unmatched. There are 13 residues in the CDR3. Per germline, CDR1 MNHNS and CDR2 SASEGT. As to this clone: Antigen unknown.

This clonotype was obtained from a woman in her 50s in good health and CMV-seronegative. The V gene is TRBV6-1, the J gene TRBJ2-1; TRBD1 aligns across 11 bases. The sequenced sample was PBMCs. The CDR3 region has the DNA TGTGCCAGCAGTCGGGACAGGGGGAATGAGCAGTTCTTC. Protein product: CASSRDRGNEQFF.